The 32 T cell receptor beta chains in this list originate from one sample, sequenced in a study of shared clonotypes between healthy human individuals. Assay: immunoSEQ multiplex PCR; the TCRdb copy retains only in-frame clones and omits some. The table has under 2,500,000 clones, roughly 95% seen once; the top ten hold about 0.13%. Input material: naive CD4+ T cells sorted from blood. Indicated subset: CD45RA+ positively selected. All receptors come from a man aged 18 to 30 in good health.

The J gene is TRBJ1-1, the V gene TRBV11-1; D not resolved. Trimming pared 6 bases from V and 7 bases from J, leaving 21 bases between. The CDR3 has 15 residues. From germline, CDR1 is SGHAT and CDR2 FQDESV (reference sequence). The CDR3 bases are TGTGCCAGCAGTCGAACGGCAACGGGTTTTGGTGAAGCTTTCTTT. This sequence encodes CASSRTATGFGEAFF.

The chain carries TRBV5-4 and TRBJ2-7, with a tentative D call TRBD1 (6 bases). V lost 4 bases and J 3 bases, leaving 14 bases between the germline ends. Germline assignment: CDR1 SGHNT and CDR2 YYREEE (reference sequence). The CDR3 totals 14 residues. CDR3 region: CASSRDKNLYEQYF. The CDR3 DNA reads TGTGCCAGCAGCAGGGACAAGAACCTCTACGAGCAGTACTTC.

This clone has just one count. The chain links TRBV28 to TRBJ1-6, with 7 bases that match TRBD1. The germline V gene encodes CDR1 MDHEN and CDR2 SYDVKM. CDR3 length: 15 residues. J was trimmed by 7 bases and V by 3 bases; bases with no gene match: 6. CDR3 sequence (DNA): TGTGCCAGCAGTTTTGACAGGGCTCGGAATTCACCCCTCCACTTT. Translated: CASSFDRARNSPLHF.

The rearrangement uses TRBV10-3 and TRBJ2-1; 12 bases align to TRBD1. The CDR3 has 16 amino acids. The trim removed 3 bases at V and 10 bases at J, leaving 10 bases unmatched. Germline V gene sequence: CDR1 ENHRY, CDR2 SYGVKD. CDR3 coding DNA: TGTGCCATCAGTGATAAGTCGGGACAGGGGGCTCGAGAGCAGTTCTTC. It translates to CAISDKSGQGAREQFF.

The chain uses TRBV6-6 and TRBJ1-4; 7 positions match TRBD1. The germline CDR1 and CDR2 sequences are MNHNY and SVGAGI (reference sequence). V was pared by 5 bases and J by 7 bases, with 7 bases of the junction left unmatched. The CDR3 spans 14 residues. CDR3 DNA sequence: TGTGCCAGCAGTCCGAGGGGGCAAGGTGAAAAACTGTTTTTT. Translated: CASSPRGQGEKLFF.

The chain uses TRBV27 and TRBJ2-3; TRBD2 agrees at 10 bases. Looked up from germline, CDR1 is MNHEY and CDR2 is SMNVEV (reference sequence). CDR3 length: 17 amino acids. Losses at the gene ends were 2 bases for V and 6 bases for J; bases not matched to a gene: 11. For the CDR3, the DNA is TGTGCCAGCAGTTTACGTACCAGCGGGGGGGTCCGGGATACGCAGTATTTT. Its translation is CASSLRTSGGVRDTQYF.

The chain joins TRBV5-5 to TRBJ2-7; TRBD2 aligns across 10 bases. CDR3 length: 14 amino acids. The ends lost 7 bases at V and 2 bases at J; junction bases unmatched: 6. Germline V gene sequence: CDR1 SGHKS, CDR2 YYEKEE (reference sequence). The CDR3 reads CASGRTSGPYEQYF. In DNA, the CDR3 is TGTGCCAGCGGGAGGACTAGCGGTCCCTACGAGCAGTACTTC. Drawing the rest from reference TRBV5-5 and TRBJ2-7, the complete variable domain is DAGVTQSPTHLIKTRGQQVTLRCSPISGHKSVSWYQQVLGQGPQFIFQYYEKEERGRGNFPDRFSARQFPNYSSELNVNALLLGDSALYLCASGRTSGPYEQYFGPGTRLTVT.

The rearrangement uses TRBV13 and TRBJ2-5; D remains unclear. V dropped 0 bases and J dropped 0 bases, with 5 bases sitting between them. This CDR3 has 14 amino acids. The germline V gene has CDR1 PRHDT and CDR2 FYEKMQ (reference sequence). CDR3 sequence: CASSLGSYQETQYF. As DNA, the CDR3 is TGTGCCAGCAGCTTAGGCTCCTACCAAGAGACCCAGTACTTC.

The chain links TRBV10-3 to TRBJ2-7, with TRBD1 matching over 8 bases. V gave up 3 bases and J gave up 3 bases; unmatched junction bases: 1. CDR1 is ENHRY, CDR2 SYGVKD, per germline. The CDR3 runs to 13 residues. CDR3: CAISEQGDYEQYF. The CDR3 nucleotides are TGTGCCATCAGTGAACAGGGGGACTACGAGCAGTACTTC.

The rearrangement joins TRBV5-1 to TRBJ1-6; 7 nucleotides match TRBD1. The CDR3 consists of 15 residues. The ends lost 4 bases at V and 10 bases at J; junction bases unmatched: 11. Germline V gene data show CDR1 as SGHRS and CDR2 as YFSETQ. CDR3 coding DNA: TGCGCCAGCAGCCCCACCGGACAGGCAGGATCACCCCTCCACTTT. Its translation: CASSPTGQAGSPLHF.

This chain uses TRBV4-2 with TRBJ2-5; D is uncertain. This CDR3 is 14 amino acids long. Germline V gene lookup returns CDR1 LGHNA and CDR2 YNFKEQ. The germline V and J ends were trimmed by 0 bases and 1 base, with 6 bases remaining between them. As DNA, the CDR3 is TGTGCCAGCAGCCAAGATAACTTCCAAGAGACCCAGTACTTC. Encoded protein: CASSQDNFQETQYF.

V usage is TRBV18 and J usage is TRBJ1-5, with 8 bases aligning to TRBD1. The V segment lost 4 bases and the J segment 6 bases; nucleotides outside the gene matches: 5. The CDR3 totals 14 residues. Germline assignment: CDR1 KGHSH and CDR2 LQKENI. The CDR3 sequence is CASSQDRVGQPQHF. The CDR3 DNA follows: TGTGCCAGCTCACAGGACAGGGTAGGTCAGCCCCAGCATTTT.

The chain recombines TRBV7-2 with TRBJ1-2; D gene uncertain. Germline assignment: CDR1 SGHTA and CDR2 FQGNSA. This CDR3 region has 13 residues. Trimming pared 1 base from V and 8 bases from J, leaving 11 bases between. For the CDR3, the DNA is TGTGCCAGCAGCTTAGTAACGGGCCGAGGCTACACCTTC. The encoded protein is CASSLVTGRGYTF.

The chain links TRBV7-2 to TRBJ1-6; D unclear. The germline gives CDR1 SGHTA, CDR2 FQGNSA. The CDR3 sequence is 12 residues long. The V end was cut by 3 bases, the J end by 7 bases, with 4 bases between. The CDR3 here is CASSFFNSPLHF. CDR3 bases: TGTGCCAGCAGCTTTTTCAATTCACCCCTCCACTTT. Complete variable domain (other parts from reference TRBV7-2 and TRBJ1-6): GAGVSQSPSNKVTEKGKDVELRCDPISGHTALYWYRQSLGQGLEFLIYFQGNSAPDKSGLPSDRFSAERTGGSVSTLTIQRTQQEDSAVYLCASSFFNSPLHFGNGTRLTVT.

V is TRBV7-2 and J is TRBJ2-3; no clear D gene. There are 13 residues in the CDR3. The germline V gene has CDR1 SGHTA and CDR2 FQGNSA. With 7 bases removed from V and 1 base from J, the gap between germline ends came to 9 bases. This chain's CDR3 is CASKLDRTDTQYF. DNA for the CDR3: TGTGCCAGCAAGCTAGACCGCACAGATACGCAGTATTTT.

This chain links TRBV5-1 with TRBJ2-2; weak D call: TRBD1 (6 bases). CDR3 length equals 14 residues. V lost 0 bases to trimming and J lost 6 bases, with 9 bases between them. Germline CDR1 reads SGHRS; CDR2 reads YFSETQ. The CDR3 nucleotides read TGCGCCAGCAGCTTGGCCGACAGGTCCGGGGAGCTGTTTTTT. This codes for CASSLADRSGELFF.

The chain uses TRBV7-2 and TRBJ1-3; D gene ambiguous. Germline-derived CDR1 and CDR2 are SGHTA and FQGNSA. V dropped 1 base and J dropped 5 bases, with 9 bases sitting between them. The CDR3 extends over 14 amino acids. CDR3 region: CASSLDGTRNTIYF. CDR3 bases: TGTGCCAGCAGCTTAGATGGCACACGAAACACCATATATTTT.

This rearrangement joins TRBV9 to TRBJ2-1; TRBD1 or TRBD2 may be the D gene (5 bases each). From germline, CDR1 is SGDLS and CDR2 YYNGEE. This CDR3 is 13 amino acids long. V was trimmed by 3 bases and J by 9 bases, leaving 13 bases between them. The CDR3 DNA follows: TGTGCCAGCAGCGGAGGGGCCCTGGGTGAGCAGTTCTTC. Translating it yields CASSGGALGEQFF.

The CDR3 DNA reads TGTGCCAGCAGTGAATTTCTAGGGCCTAACTATGGCTACACCTTC. Its protein product is CASSEFLGPNYGYTF. The chain uses TRBV25-1 and TRBJ1-2; D is ambiguous. The CDR3 consists of 15 residues. Deletions cut 1 base from V and 0 bases from J, with 9 bases between. Germline loops: CDR1 MGHDK, CDR2 SYGVNS.

This sequence joins TRBV18 and TRBJ1-6, with D perhaps TRBD1 (6 bases). The CDR3 extends over 13 amino acids. With 3 bases removed from V and 13 bases from J, the gap between germline ends came to 13 bases. The V gene's germline CDR1 is KGHSH and CDR2 LQKENI. This chain's CDR3 is CASSPKQGFPLHF. In nucleotides, the CDR3 is TGTGCCAGCTCACCGAAACAGGGATTCCCCCTCCACTTT.

The chain couples TRBV5-1 to TRBJ2-2; D ambiguous. The V end was cut by 2 bases, the J end by 5 bases, with 13 bases between. Germline CDR1 reads SGHRS; CDR2 reads YFSETQ. The CDR3 totals 15 residues. The DNA for the CDR3 is TGCGCCAGCAGCTTCTTGGGTGATGGGACCGGGGAGCTGTTTTTT. Its translation is CASSFLGDGTGELFF.

This chain uses TRBV13 with TRBJ2-2; 7 nucleotides match TRBD1. After removal of 7 bases from V and 7 bases from J, the junction contained 12 bases not matched to a gene. The germline V gene has CDR1 PRHDT and CDR2 FYEKMQ (reference sequence). This CDR3 spans 15 amino acids. DNA for the CDR3: TGTGCCAGCACCTCAAGAGGGGGCAGGGACGGGGAGCTGTTTTTT. Translating it yields CASTSRGGRDGELFF.

The chain combines TRBV5-1 with TRBJ2-1; 9 bases fit TRBD1. Germline trimming cut 4 bases from V and 9 bases from J; bases unmatched to any gene: 8. The CDR3 covers 14 residues. The germline V gene has CDR1 SGHRS and CDR2 YFSETQ. CDR3 nucleotide sequence: TGCGCCAGCAGCAGGCTAGGACAGGGGACTGAGCAGTTCTTC. Its protein product is CASSRLGQGTEQFF.

This clone has just one count. The V and J genes are TRBV29-1 and TRBJ1-1; D is ambiguous. This CDR3 is 12 amino acids long. Germline V gene data show CDR1 as SQVTM and CDR2 as ANQGSEA. Trimming shortened V by 0 bases and J by 10 bases, and 12 bases separated the two germline ends. The CDR3 here is CSVEERRVGAFF. CDR3 DNA: TGCAGCGTTGAAGAAAGGAGGGTTGGAGCTTTCTTT.

The chain couples TRBV2 to TRBJ1-2, with D uncertain. The CDR3 totals 13 residues. Per germline, CDR1 SNHLY and CDR2 FYNNEI. Trimming took 3 bases from V and 8 from J, leaving 13 bases between them. CDR3 bases: TGTGCCAGCAGTGATGCGGCGAAGGGAGGCTACACCTTC. Translating it yields CASSDAAKGGYTF.

On this clone itself: As the CDR3 is not closed by the conserved phenylalanine or tryptophan, this likely results from a read error. The DNA is omitted, as the CDR3 cannot be located on it reliably, and the CDR3 follows TCRdb's listing. The V and J genes are TRBV7-9 and TRBJ2-7. Germline V gives CDR1 SEHNR, CDR2 FQNEAQ (reference sequence). Termini included, the CDR3 measures 9 amino acids. Here the CDR3 reads CASSSTRSL.

The count of this clone is one. V and J are TRBV7-3 and TRBJ2-2, with 7 bases matching TRBD2. Germline lookup yields CDR1 SGHTA and CDR2 FQGTGA. The junction had 6 bases not matched to a gene; V was cut back by 5 bases and J by 0 bases. The CDR3 sequence is 16 residues long. CDR3 sequence: CASSPLGGANTGELFF. DNA of the CDR3: TGTGCCAGCAGCCCCCTTGGGGGGGCGAACACCGGGGAGCTGTTTTTT.

The chain carries TRBV2 and TRBJ1-6, with TRBD1 matching 7 bases. The germline CDR1 and CDR2 sequences are SNHLY and FYNNEI. The CDR3 runs to 15 residues. The junction had 9 bases not matched to a gene; V was cut back by 4 bases and J by 9 bases. In DNA, the CDR3 is TGTGCCAGCAGTGCACGGGACAGTTTCCCTTCACCCCTCCACTTT. The encoded protein is CASSARDSFPSPLHF.

The rearrangement joins TRBV5-1 to TRBJ2-7; 12 bases map to TRBD1. V shed 4 bases, J shed 9 bases, and the junction held 14 bases outside the gene matches. There are 16 residues in the CDR3. Germline CDR1 SGHRS, CDR2 YFSETQ. The CDR3 protein is CASSTGPGQGASGQYF. The CDR3 DNA follows: TGCGCCAGCAGCACAGGACCGGGACAGGGGGCCTCGGGGCAGTACTTC.

This chain connects TRBV14 to TRBJ2-6; a possible D gene is TRBD1 (5 bases). The V gene's germline CDR1 is SGHDN and CDR2 FVKESK. The CDR3 is 18 residues long. V was cut by 2 bases and J by 0 bases, with 14 bases left in between. The CDR3 is CASSQRTKLSSGANVLTF. The CDR3, as DNA: TGTGCCAGCAGCCAAAGGACAAAATTATCCTCTGGGGCCAACGTCCTGACTTTC. The whole variable domain, remainder taken from reference TRBV14 and TRBJ2-6, is EAGVTQFPSHSVIEKGQTVTLRCDPISGHDNLYWYRRVMGKEIKFLLHFVKESKQDESGMPNNRFLAERTGGTYSTLKVQPAELEDSGVYFCASSQRTKLSSGANVLTFGAGSRLTVL.

The rearrangement joins TRBV7-9 to TRBJ2-2; 12 bases fit TRBD2. CDR3 size: 16 residues. The germline V gene encodes CDR1 SEHNR and CDR2 FQNEAQ (reference sequence). V lost 7 bases, J lost 8 bases, and 11 bases stayed unmatched. CDR3 bases: TGTGCCAGCATCCAAGCGGGACTAGCGGGTATTGGGGAGCTGTTTTTT. Translation: CASIQAGLAGIGELFF.

The CDR3 here is CASSRLAGGEQFF. Written as DNA, the CDR3 is TGCGCCAGCAGCCGACTAGCGGGAGGAGAGCAGTTCTTC. The chain recombines TRBV5-1 with TRBJ2-1; 13 bases map to TRBD2. V trimming: 4 bases; J trimming: 10 bases; junction bases outside the gene matches: 2. Germline V CDR1 and CDR2: SGHRS, YFSETQ. The CDR3 contains 13 residues.